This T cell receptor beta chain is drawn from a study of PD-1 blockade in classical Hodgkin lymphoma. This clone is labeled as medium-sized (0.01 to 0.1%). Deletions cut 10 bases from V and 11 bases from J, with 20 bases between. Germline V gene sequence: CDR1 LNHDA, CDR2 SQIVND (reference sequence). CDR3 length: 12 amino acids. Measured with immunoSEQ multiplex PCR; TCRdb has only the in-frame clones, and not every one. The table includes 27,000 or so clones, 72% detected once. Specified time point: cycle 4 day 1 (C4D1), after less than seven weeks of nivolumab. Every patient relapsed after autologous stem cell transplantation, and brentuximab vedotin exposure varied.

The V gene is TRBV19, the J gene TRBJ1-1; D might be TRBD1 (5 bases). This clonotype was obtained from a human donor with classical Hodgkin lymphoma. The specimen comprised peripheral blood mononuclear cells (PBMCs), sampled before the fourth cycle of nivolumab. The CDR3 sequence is CATLSSWDGAFF. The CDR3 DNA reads TGTGCCACCCTATCAAGCTGGGACGGGGCTTTCTTT.